The clone carrying this T cell receptor (beta chain) has more than one count but fewer than ten. Its target is not known. V shed 3 bases and J 5 bases; nucleotides not matched to a gene: 2. Germline CDR1 reads SGHRS; CDR2 reads YFSETQ. CDR3 length: 13 residues. The data stem from a study of T-cell reconstitution after alpha-beta-depleted transplantation in children. Using unique molecular identifiers, the investigators prepared the TCRbeta library. TCRdb called the PCR reads again in MiXCR, with one record for every CDR3 protein. The repertoire holds a few hundred thousand distinct CDR3 sequences, with over 20% as singletons. Study observations and caveats: Reportedly, roughly two months post-transplant, alpha-beta T cells arose from several hundred expanded graft clones.

This receptor was identified in a boy under three years old with Wiskott-Aldrich syndrome, due to receive a stem cell transplant. The sample here was PBMCs, taken before TCRalphabeta/CD19-depleted stem cell transplant. The chain recombines TRBV5-1 with TRBJ2-5; TRBD1 matches at 9 bases. CDR3 nucleotides: TGCGCCAGCAGCTGGGACAGGGCGGAGACCCAGTACTTC. Translation: CASSWDRAETQYF.